A selection of T cell receptor beta chains follows, all from one sample in a study of shared clonotypes between healthy human individuals. Profiling relied on immunoSEQ multiplex PCR, and the TCRdb table lists in-frame clones only, not all of them. The sample has 500,000 to 650,000 clones; roughly four fifths are singletons. The specimen sequenced was PBMCs. The receptor source for this set is a woman aged 35 to 49 in good health. Some clones in this sample may be carry-over from other donors' samples. Both conserved end residues are trimmed from each CDR3.

v_gene: TRBV11-3; CDR3aa: ASSRDRGGEQF
v_gene: TRBV7-7; CDR3aa: ASSPGLQTPYYEQY
v_gene: TRBV7-2; CDR3aa: ASSVLADTQY
v_gene: TRBV28; CDR3aa: ASRTGWGYVGELF
v_gene: TRBV29-1; CDR3aa: SVRDGDSYEQY
v_gene: TRBV2; CDR3aa: ASSGEGTLGAF
v_gene: TRBV5-1; CDR3aa: ASSLVGGNQPQH
v_gene: TRBV11-2; CDR3aa: ASSLGASGWETQY
v_gene: TRBV28; CDR3aa: ASSYTSGSLHAETQY
v_gene: TRBV7-7; CDR3aa: ASSQIQGGTSVQETQY
v_gene: TRBV13; CDR3aa: ASSLGVGTDTQY
v_gene: TRBV5-5; CDR3aa: ASTWALNTGELF
v_gene: TRBV9; CDR3aa: ASSGGGSATNEKLF
v_gene: TRBV30; CDR3aa: AWSQPRYQSTGELF
v_gene: TRBV7-9; CDR3aa: ASSSSGGGGEKLF
v_gene: TRBV29-1; CDR3aa: SVVGGELAKNIQY
v_gene: TRBV5-4; CDR3aa: ASSYGHRNTIY
v_gene: TRBV9; CDR3aa: ANSVSPGSGNTIY
v_gene: TRBV28; CDR3aa: ASSLRQGGDEQY
v_gene: TRBV28; CDR3aa: ASSTTGTAQETQY
v_gene: TRBV19; CDR3aa: ASSTGLAGVDTQY
v_gene: TRBV29-1; CDR3aa: SVGPQIRSSGSDYNEQF
v_gene: TRBV5-1; CDR3aa: ASSLVASGSYEQY
v_gene: TRBV9; CDR3aa: ASSVGTGGQGYT
v_gene: TRBV18; CDR3aa: ASSPPGDETQY
v_gene: TRBV19; CDR3aa: ASSRGHSLYEQY
v_gene: TRBV7-3; CDR3aa: ASSLLGTDTQY
v_gene: TRBV19; CDR3aa: ASSTQYNEQF
v_gene: TRBV28; CDR3aa: ASSLGLSRGYT
v_gene: TRBV19; CDR3aa: ASTGQGGTEAF
v_gene: TRBV1; CDR3aa: TNPTATAKNIQY
v_gene: TRBV19; CDR3aa: ASSPTGVANEKLF
v_gene: TRBV7-9; CDR3aa: ASSLEAGRGEKLF
v_gene: TRBV5-1; CDR3aa: ASSLAGDTRRGNTIY
v_gene: TRBV25-1; CDR3aa: ASSGPGQLSYNEQF
v_gene: TRBV28; CDR3aa: ASRGQGMWSGELF
v_gene: TRBV5-1; CDR3aa: ASSVGGSDIQY
v_gene: TRBV29-1; CDR3aa: SALGLAGVSYEQY
v_gene: TRBV7-9; CDR3aa: ASSPGLRVGANVLT
v_gene: TRBV7-9; CDR3aa: ASSIRDSYEQY
v_gene: TRBV27; CDR3aa: ASSLFPGDQPQH
v_gene: TRBV19; CDR3aa: ASSIDNTGPLDTQY
v_gene: TRBV7-2; CDR3aa: ASSSRVRPETQY
v_gene: TRBV5-5; CDR3aa: ASSLGDRGYEQY
v_gene: TRBV28; CDR3aa: ASSPGPREKLF
v_gene: TRBV18; CDR3aa: ASSPTPGSPPYEQY
v_gene: TRBV28; CDR3aa: ASSAPTPRTGYSGNTIY
v_gene: TRBV5-1; CDR3aa: ASSLGSTPGANVLT
v_gene: TRBV4-1; CDR3aa: ASSQRLTRTHEQY
v_gene: TRBV7-2; CDR3aa: ASRKGGEQPQETQY
v_gene: TRBV6-4; CDR3aa: ASSETGPTDTQY